This T cell receptor beta chain stems from a study of T cells in Graves' hyperthyroidism and ophthalmopathy. General observations from the study: Most expanded thyroid clonotypes above 0.001 also appeared in blood. Ophthalmopathy, as predicted by the model, came a median around 7 months after the prediction.

Germline V CDR1 and CDR2: SGHTA, FQGNSA. Trimming removed 3 bases from V and 2 bases from J, with 11 bases in between. This CDR3 has 14 amino acids. As for this clonotype: Its target is not known.

Reasons for excluding patients were uncontrolled infection, other autoimmune disease, pregnancy or lactation. The diagnostic basis comprised clinical symptoms, serum thyroxine and TRAb, thyroid ultrasound and orbital computed tomography. The TCR beta CDR3 regions underwent amplification using RNA transcripts as the source. HTBI primers were used for first-round RT-PCR of the TCR CDR3. TCRdb re-derived calls from the multiplex PCR reads in MiXCR, one entry per CDR3 protein. Among about 500,000 distinct CDR3 sequences listed, over 45% were seen once. The TCR comes from an adult woman with Graves' disease, either hyperthyroidism or ophthalmopathy (not recorded which). The chain employs TRBV7-2 and TRBJ2-7; no firm D call. The sequenced material came from peripheral blood or thyroid tissue (not recorded which). The CDR3 spells CASSFGDSAYEQYF. CDR3 sequence (DNA): TGTGCCAGCAGCTTTGGAGATTCAGCCTACGAGCAGTACTTC.